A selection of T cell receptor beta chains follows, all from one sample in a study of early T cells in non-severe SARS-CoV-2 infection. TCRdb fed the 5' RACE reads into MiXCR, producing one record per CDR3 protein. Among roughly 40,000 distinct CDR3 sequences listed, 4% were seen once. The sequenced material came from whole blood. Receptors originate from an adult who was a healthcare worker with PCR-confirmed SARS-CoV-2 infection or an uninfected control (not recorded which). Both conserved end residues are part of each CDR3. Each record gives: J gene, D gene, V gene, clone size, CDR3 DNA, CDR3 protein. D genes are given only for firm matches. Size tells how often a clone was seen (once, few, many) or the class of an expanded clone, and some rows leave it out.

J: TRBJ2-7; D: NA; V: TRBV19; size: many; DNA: TGTGCCAGTAGTATGGGGACTCCATCTCCCCCCTACGAGCAGTACTTC; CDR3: CASSMGTPSPPYEQYF
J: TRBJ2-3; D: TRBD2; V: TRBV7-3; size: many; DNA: TGTGCCAGCAGCTTAACCGTCGGGAGGACAGATACGCAGTATTTT; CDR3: CASSLTVGRTDTQYF
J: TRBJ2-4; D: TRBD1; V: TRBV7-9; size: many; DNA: TGTGCCAGCAGCCCACCCCCCCGGACAGGGGTTGGCAAAAACATTCAGTACTTC; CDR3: CASSPPPRTGVGKNIQYF
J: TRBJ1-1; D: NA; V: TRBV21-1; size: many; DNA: TGTGCCAGCAGGACAGGGGACGGGGACACTGAAGCTTTCTTT; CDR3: CASRTGDGDTEAFF
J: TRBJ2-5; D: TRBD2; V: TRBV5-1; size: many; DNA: TGCGCCAGCAGCTTTAGCGGGTCCCAAGAGACCCAGTACTTC; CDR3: CASSFSGSQETQYF
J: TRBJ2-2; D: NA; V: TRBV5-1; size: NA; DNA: TGCGCCAGCAGCGAGGGGACATCGAACACCGGGGAGCTGTTTTTT; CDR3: CASSEGTSNTGELFF
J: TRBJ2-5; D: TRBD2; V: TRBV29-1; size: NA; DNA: TGCAGCGCCGGGGGACTAGCGGGGTACCAAGAGACCCAGTACTTC; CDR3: CSAGGLAGYQETQYF
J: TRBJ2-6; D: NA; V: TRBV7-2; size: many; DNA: TGTGCCAGCAGCTTGGGGACGGCCGGCGACGTCCTGACTTTC; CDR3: CASSLGTAGDVLTF
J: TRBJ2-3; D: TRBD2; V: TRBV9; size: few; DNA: TGTGCCAGCAGCGGGCGGACTAGCGGGTACACAGATACGCAGTATTTT; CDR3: CASSGRTSGYTDTQYF
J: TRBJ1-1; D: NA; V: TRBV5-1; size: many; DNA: TGCGCCAGCAGCTTGAAGACAGTCGACCCTATGAACACTGAAGCTTTCTTT; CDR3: CASSLKTVDPMNTEAFF
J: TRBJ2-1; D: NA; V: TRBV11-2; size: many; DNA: TGTGCCAGCAGCCCCTCCAATGGTGAGCAGTTCTTC; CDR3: CASSPSNGEQFF
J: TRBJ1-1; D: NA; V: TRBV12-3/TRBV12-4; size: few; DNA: TGTGCCAGCAGTTTTACTGAGAACACTGAAGCTTTCTTT; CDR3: CASSFTENTEAFF
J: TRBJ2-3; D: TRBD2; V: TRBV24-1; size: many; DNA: TGTGCCACCAGTGATCCAACTAGCGTGAAGACAGATACGCAGTATTTT; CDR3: CATSDPTSVKTDTQYF
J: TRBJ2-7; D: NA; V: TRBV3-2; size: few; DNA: TGTGCCAGCAGCCCGGGACTAGTTTTCGAGCAGTACTTC; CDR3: CASSPGLVFEQYF
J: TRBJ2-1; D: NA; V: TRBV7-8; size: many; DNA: TGTGCCAGCAGCCAACCCGTGAGTGAGCAGTTCTTC; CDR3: CASSQPVSEQFF
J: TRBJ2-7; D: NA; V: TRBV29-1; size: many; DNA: TGCAGCGTTAATGACATCTACGAGCAGTACTTC; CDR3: CSVNDIYEQYF
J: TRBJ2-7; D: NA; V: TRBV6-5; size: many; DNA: TGTGCCAGCAGTTCAGTACAAGGTGCGGGACAACTCTACGAGCAGTACTTC; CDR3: CASSSVQGAGQLYEQYF
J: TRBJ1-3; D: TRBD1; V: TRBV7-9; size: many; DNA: TGTGCCAGCAGCTTGGGACAGGGAGTTGGAAACACCATATATTTT; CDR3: CASSLGQGVGNTIYF
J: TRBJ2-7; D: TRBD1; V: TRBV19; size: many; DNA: TGTGCCAGTAGACCCCGGGACAGGGGGTACGAGCAGTACTTC; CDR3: CASRPRDRGYEQYF
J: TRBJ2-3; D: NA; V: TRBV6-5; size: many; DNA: TGTGCCAGCAGTTACACCTCTAGAGATACGCAGTATTTT; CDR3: CASSYTSRDTQYF
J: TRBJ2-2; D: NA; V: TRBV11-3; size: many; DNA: TGTGCCAGCAGCCCACTAGCAGGCACCGGGGAGCTGTTTTTT; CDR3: CASSPLAGTGELFF
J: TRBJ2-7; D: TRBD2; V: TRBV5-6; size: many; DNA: TGTGCCAGCAGCCCCGAATTGACTAGCGGGGGACTCTACGAGCAGTACTTC; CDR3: CASSPELTSGGLYEQYF
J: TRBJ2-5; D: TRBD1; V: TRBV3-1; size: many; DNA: TGTGCCAGCAGCCCAGGGGGACAGCGGAAGACCCAGTACTTC; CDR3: CASSPGGQRKTQYF
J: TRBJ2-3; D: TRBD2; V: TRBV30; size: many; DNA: TGTGCCTGGACCCTGGGGGGGAGCACAGATACGCAGTATTTT; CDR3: CAWTLGGSTDTQYF
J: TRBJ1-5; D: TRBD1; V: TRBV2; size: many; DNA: TGTGCCAGCAGTGAACGCCAGGGGGTCCATCAGCCCCAGCATTTT; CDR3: CASSERQGVHQPQHF
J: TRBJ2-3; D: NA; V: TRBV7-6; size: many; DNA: TGTGCCAGCAGCTTAGAGGGGTACACAGATACGCAGTATTTT; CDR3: CASSLEGYTDTQYF
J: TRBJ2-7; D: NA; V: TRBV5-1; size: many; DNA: TGCGCCAGCAGCTTGGGACTGAACTCCTACGAGCAGTACTTC; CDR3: CASSLGLNSYEQYF
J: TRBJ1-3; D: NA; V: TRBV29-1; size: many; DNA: TGCAGCGCTGGCGAGGGTCTCTCTGGAAACACCATATATTTT; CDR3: CSAGEGLSGNTIYF
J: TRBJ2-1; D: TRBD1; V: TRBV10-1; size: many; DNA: TGCGCCAGCAGCAAGGGGACAGGGTTGTTCTTC; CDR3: CASSKGTGLFF
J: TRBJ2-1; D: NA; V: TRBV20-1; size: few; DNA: TGCAGTGCTAGGGTTTTTCGGGGTGAAAGCGCCTACAATGAGCAGTTCTTC; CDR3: CSARVFRGESAYNEQFF
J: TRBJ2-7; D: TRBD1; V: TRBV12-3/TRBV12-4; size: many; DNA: TGTGCCAGCAGTGACCCAGGGGGACCACCAACGGGGGAGCAGTACTTC; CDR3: CASSDPGGPPTGEQYF
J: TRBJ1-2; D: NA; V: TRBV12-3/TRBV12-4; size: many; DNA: TGTGCCAGCAGTTTATCAGGGGTCCCTGGCTACACCTTC; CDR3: CASSLSGVPGYTF
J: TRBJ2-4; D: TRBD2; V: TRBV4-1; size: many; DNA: TGCGCCAGCAGCCACGGACTAGCGGGTATACTAGCCAAAAACATTCAGTACTTC; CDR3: CASSHGLAGILAKNIQYF
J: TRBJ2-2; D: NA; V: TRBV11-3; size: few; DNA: TGTGCCAGCAGCTTGGGGCTTGAGAGCACCGGGGAGCTGTTTTTT; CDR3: CASSLGLESTGELFF
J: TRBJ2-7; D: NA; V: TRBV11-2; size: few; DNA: TGTGCCAGCAGCGCTGGGCCCGTTCCCGCTTCCTACGAGCAGTACTTC; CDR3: CASSAGPVPASYEQYF
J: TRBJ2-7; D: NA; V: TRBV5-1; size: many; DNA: TGCGCCAGCAGCTTGATGACGGACTACGAGCAGTACTTC; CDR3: CASSLMTDYEQYF
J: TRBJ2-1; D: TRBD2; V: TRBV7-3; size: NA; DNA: TGTGCCAGCAGCCCCGGGCGGGGGTTGCAGTTCTTC; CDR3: CASSPGRGLQFF
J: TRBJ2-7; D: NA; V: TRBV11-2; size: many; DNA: TGTGCCAGCAGCCCCCCCAGCCCACCAAGCGAGCAGTACTTC; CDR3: CASSPPSPPSEQYF
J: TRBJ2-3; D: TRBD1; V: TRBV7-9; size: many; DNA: TGTGCCAGCAGCTTCTGGGACAGGGAAGATACGCAGTATTTT; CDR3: CASSFWDREDTQYF
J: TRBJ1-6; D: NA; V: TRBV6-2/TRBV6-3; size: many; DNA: TGTGCCAGCAGTTCACTAGACGTCACGTCACCCCTCCACTTT; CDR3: CASSSLDVTSPLHF
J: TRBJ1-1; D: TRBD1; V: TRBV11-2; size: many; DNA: TGTGCCAGCAGCTTAGGGGAAATACAGGGGGCTGAAATCACTGAAGCTTTCTTT; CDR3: CASSLGEIQGAEITEAFF
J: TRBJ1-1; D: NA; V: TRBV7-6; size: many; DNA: TGTGCCAGCAGCTTAGTAGGAGTGGGGTCTGAAGCTTTCTTT; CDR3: CASSLVGVGSEAFF
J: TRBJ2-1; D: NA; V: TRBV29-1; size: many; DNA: TGCAGCGGGGCGGAAATGGGCGATGAGCAGTTCTTC; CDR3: CSGAEMGDEQFF
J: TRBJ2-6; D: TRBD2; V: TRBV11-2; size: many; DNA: TGTGCCAGCAGCGGACTAGCGGGACCTGGGGCCAACGTCCTGACTTTC; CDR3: CASSGLAGPGANVLTF
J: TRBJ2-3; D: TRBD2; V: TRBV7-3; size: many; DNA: TGTGCCAGCAGAGAACTAGCGGGAGGGCAAGATACGCAGTATTTT; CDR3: CASRELAGGQDTQYF
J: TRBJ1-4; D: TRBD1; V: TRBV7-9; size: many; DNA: TGTGCCAGCAGCTCCACAGGGGAACTGTTTTTT; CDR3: CASSSTGELFF
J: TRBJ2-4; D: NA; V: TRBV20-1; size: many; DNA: TGCAGTGCTGGACGACTTGACAAAAACATTCAGTACTTC; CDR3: CSAGRLDKNIQYF
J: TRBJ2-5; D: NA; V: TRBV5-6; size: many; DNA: TGTGCCAGCAGCTTGGGGGGTGCAGGGCCATACCAAGAGACCCAGTACTTC; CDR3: CASSLGGAGPYQETQYF